This TCR beta chain derives from a study of control samples from healthy donors and cancer patients. Clones were sequenced by immunoSEQ multiplex PCR, and TCRdb holds only the in-frame ones, with some missing. The sample records about 130,000 clones, 85% to 95% being singletons. This CDR3 has 14 residues. Germline CDR1 and CDR2: SGHNT and YYREEE (reference sequence). The V and J ends lost 0 bases and 4 bases respectively, with 8 bases between them. The J gene is TRBJ1-3, the V gene TRBV5-4; D not certain. Material: PBMCs. The clonotype originates from a man aged 50 or older with head and neck cancer. The CDR3 DNA is TGTGCCAGCAGCTTGGCCGGATTCGGAAACACCATATATTTT. Translating gives CASSLAGFGNTIYF.